What follows are 31 T cell receptor beta chains derived from one specimen sequenced in a study of blood T cell repertoires in COVID-19. Libraries were prepared by immunoSEQ multiplex PCR; TCRdb keeps only in-frame clonotypes and omits some of them. This sample has 57,000 or so clones, with 75% to 90% found just once. Sample: peripheral blood. The origin of the receptors is a human donor in a cohort sampled during active COVID-19.

The rearrangement joins TRBV28 to TRBJ2-3; perhaps TRBD2 as D (5 bases). This CDR3 comprises 11 residues. CDR1 MDHEN and CDR2 SYDVKM come from the germline V gene. V was clipped by 2 bases and J by 14 bases, with 11 bases between them. DNA of the CDR3: TGTGCCAGCAGTTTAGGACTCTTCCCGTATTTT. This codes for CASSLGLFPYF.

As regards this clone: Sequence at one end of the junction differs from germline and may be a read error. This chain links TRBV7-2 with TRBJ2-1; D gene uncertain. Germline CDR1 is SGHTA and CDR2 is FQGNSA. The CDR3 runs to 12 residues. The CDR3 loop is CASSLVVNQQFF. CDR3 nucleotide sequence: TGTGCCAGCAGCTTAGTAGTCAATCAGCAGTTCTTC. Filled out from reference TRBV7-2 and TRBJ2-1, the complete variable domain reads GAGVSQSPSNKVTEKGKDVELRCDPISGHTALYWYRQSLGQGLEFLIYFQGNSAPDKSGLPSDRFSAERTGGSVSTLTIQRTQQEDSAVYLCASSLVVNQQFFGPGTRLTVL.

This clone was counted a single time. The chain carries TRBV12-3 or TRBV12-4 and TRBJ2-7, with 11 bases identical to TRBD2. The CDR3 is made up of 13 amino acids. With V trimmed by 8 bases and J by 2 bases, 2 bases remained unmatched. This CDR3 reads CASGLAGTYEQYF. CDR3 DNA sequence: TGTGCCAGCGGACTAGCGGGTACCTACGAGCAGTACTTC.

The chain joins TRBV19 to TRBJ2-3; possibly TRBD2 for D (5 bases). Germline loops: CDR1 LNHDA, CDR2 SQIVND (reference sequence). Trimming pared 5 bases from V and 5 bases from J, leaving 11 bases between. The CDR3 runs to 13 residues. The CDR3 bases are TGTGCCAGTAGTTGGCAGGCGGGAGATACGCAGTATTTT. It encodes CASSWQAGDTQYF.

This sequence joins TRBV5-1 and TRBJ2-1; 13 bases match TRBD2. V was pared by 2 bases and J by 5 bases, with 10 bases of the junction left unmatched. In germline, CDR1 is SGHRS, CDR2 YFSETQ. The CDR3 length is 18 residues. CDR3 DNA sequence: TGCGCCAGCAGCTTTCCACTAGCGGGAGGGGTTCTTAACAATGAGCAGTTCTTC. It translates to CASSFPLAGGVLNNEQFF.

This chain joins TRBV6-5 and TRBJ2-7, with D maybe TRBD2 (5 bases). Between the trimmed V and J ends, which lost 6 bases and 3 bases, there was a span of 15 bases. This CDR3 has 14 amino acids. The germline V gene has CDR1 MNHEY and CDR2 SVGAGI. The CDR3 region has the DNA TGTGCCAGCAGGATCGCGGCACGGGACTACGAGCAGTACTTC. Its protein product is CASRIAARDYEQYF.

The chain employs TRBV2 and TRBJ2-1; TRBD1 matches at 11 bases. Germline V CDR1 and CDR2: SNHLY, FYNNEI. V was pared by 2 bases and J by 4 bases, with 7 bases of the junction left unmatched. The CDR3 has 17 amino acids. The CDR3 here is CASSEWGTGGRYNEQFF. The CDR3 region has the DNA TGTGCCAGCAGTGAATGGGGGACAGGGGGACGATACAATGAGCAGTTCTTC.

The genes are TRBV27 and TRBJ2-7; D gene ambiguous. CDR3 length: 11 residues. Trimming shortened V by 8 bases and J by 4 bases, and 9 bases separated the two germline ends. Germline lookup yields CDR1 MNHEY and CDR2 SMNVEV (reference sequence). CDR3 protein: CASRNSYEQYF. Here the CDR3 DNA reads TGTGCCAGCCGAAACAGTTACGAGCAGTACTTC.

The chain has TRBV6-2 or TRBV6-3 and TRBJ2-7; D gene ambiguous. V was clipped by 4 bases and J by 6 bases, with 10 bases between them. Germline values: CDR1 MNHEY, CDR2 SVGEGT. The CDR3 length is 12 residues. CDR3 region: CASSSLASEQYF. The CDR3 DNA sequence: TGTGCCAGCAGTTCCCTGGCATCCGAGCAGTACTTC.

The gene calls are TRBV11-2 and TRBJ2-3; D possibly corresponds to TRBD1 (6 bases). CDR1 SGHAT and CDR2 FQNNGV come from the germline V gene. The CDR3 sequence is 14 residues long. V shed 0 bases and J shed 7 bases, with 11 bases lying between them. DNA of the CDR3: TGTGCCAGCAGCTTAGACAGGGGTGTGAATACGCAGTATTTT. It yields the protein CASSLDRGVNTQYF.

This chain connects TRBV19 to TRBJ2-5; TRBD1 might be the D (5 bases). The germline gives CDR1 LNHDA, CDR2 SQIVND (reference sequence). V was cut by 7 bases and J by 0 bases, with 9 bases left in between. The CDR3 is made up of 13 amino acids. This CDR3 is CASTATDQETQYF. The CDR3 nucleotides read TGTGCCAGTACCGCGACAGACCAAGAGACCCAGTACTTC.

This chain connects TRBV20-1 to TRBJ1-1, with unresolved D. Trimming removed 8 bases from V and 3 bases from J, with 7 bases in between. This CDR3 contains 10 residues. Germline V CDR1 and CDR2: DFQATT, SNEGSKA (reference sequence). CDR3 sequence reads: CSLFYTEAFF. In DNA form, the CDR3 reads TGCAGTCTTTTTTACACTGAAGCTTTCTTT.

This chain links TRBV7-2 with TRBJ1-3; no definite D call. Germline loops: CDR1 SGHTA, CDR2 FQGNSA. With 3 bases removed from V and 4 bases from J, the gap between germline ends came to 13 bases. CDR3 length equals 15 residues. The chain's CDR3 is CASSFFLTTGNTIYF. Written as DNA, the CDR3 is TGTGCCAGCAGCTTCTTTCTTACTACAGGAAACACCATATATTTT.

CDR3 loop: CASRPLAGEGTGELFF. The CDR3 region has the DNA TGTGCCAGCAGACCTTTAGCGGGAGAGGGTACCGGGGAGCTGTTTTTT. The rearrangement uses TRBV28 and TRBJ2-2, with 9 positions matching TRBD2. Germline loops: CDR1 MDHEN, CDR2 SYDVKM. V lost 6 bases, J lost 5 bases, and 10 bases stayed unmatched. The CDR3 runs 16 residues.

This clone came up once. J is TRBJ2-7 and V is TRBV5-1; 7 positions agree with TRBD1. The CDR3 totals 15 residues. V gave up 2 bases and J gave up 5 bases; unmatched junction bases: 10. Germline assignment: CDR1 SGHRS and CDR2 YFSETQ. The CDR3 sequence: CASSFRDSYTHEQYF. CDR3 bases: TGCGCCAGCAGCTTCAGGGACAGCTATACTCACGAGCAGTACTTC.

The CDR3 DNA reads as TGTGCCAGCAGTTCCCCCAGGGGTAATCAGCCCCAGCATTTT. Translation: CASSSPRGNQPQHF. The chain joins TRBV6-2 or TRBV6-3 to TRBJ1-5; perhaps TRBD1 as D (6 bases). V shed 4 bases and J shed 4 bases, with 11 bases lying between them. In germline, CDR1 is MNHEY, CDR2 SVGEGT. This CDR3 has 14 amino acids.

This clone was seen only once. The chain is built from TRBV4-3 and TRBJ2-3; no clear D gene. Deletions cut 0 bases from V and 0 bases from J, with 7 bases between. The CDR3 is 15 residues long. Germline values: CDR1 LGHNA, CDR2 YSLEER. The CDR3 reads CASSQDPSSTDTQYF. CDR3 nucleotide sequence: TGCGCCAGCAGCCAAGATCCTTCTAGCACAGATACGCAGTATTTT.

The V call is TRBV2, the J call TRBJ1-4, with a possible D match to TRBD1 (5 bases). Germline V gives CDR1 SNHLY, CDR2 FYNNEI. The ends were cut back, 4 bases at V and 1 base at J, with 13 bases in the middle. This CDR3 contains 16 residues. CDR3 sequence (DNA): TGTGCCAGCAGTGGTCAGGGAGGCGGAACTAATGAAAAACTGTTTTTT. Amino acid sequence: CASSGQGGGTNEKLFF.

The CDR3 protein is CASSQQGYEAFF. The CDR3 coding sequence is TGTGCCAGCAGCCAACAGGGATATGAAGCTTTCTTT. The chain employs TRBV3-1 (or the pseudogene TRBV3-2) and TRBJ1-1, with D maybe TRBD1 (5 bases). Germline CDR1 and CDR2: LGHDT and YNNKEL (reference sequence). The CDR3 has 12 amino acids. Trimming took 2 bases from V and 7 from J, leaving 8 bases between them.

This clone was seen more than once but under ten times. This rearrangement joins TRBV7-2 to TRBJ2-7; 14 nucleotides agree with TRBD2. Looked up from germline, CDR1 is SGHTA and CDR2 is FQGNSA. Trimming took 6 bases from V and 5 from J; bases not matched to a gene: 9. The CDR3 covers 16 residues. The CDR3 here is CASRSRGTSGSNEQYF. CDR3 in DNA: TGTGCCAGCAGGTCCCGAGGGACTAGCGGGAGTAACGAGCAGTACTTC.

The CDR3 nucleotides are TGTGCCAGCAGCGACAGGGTTGGGTCGGGAGAGCAGTACTTC. It encodes CASSDRVGSGEQYF. This chain joins TRBV3-1 (or the pseudogene TRBV3-2) and TRBJ2-7, with 7 bases matching TRBD1. The CDR3 contains 14 residues. Germline-derived CDR1 and CDR2 are LGHDT and YNNKEL (reference sequence). The J segment lost 7 bases and the V segment lost 5 bases, leaving 11 bases of the junction unmatched.

The chain is built from TRBV5-4 and TRBJ2-7; tentative D call: TRBD2 (6 bases). Germline-derived CDR1 and CDR2 are SGHNT and YYREEE (reference sequence). The CDR3 is made up of 16 amino acids. V was pared by 7 bases and J by 2 bases, with 22 bases between. CDR3 bases: TGTGCCAGCTCGCCGGAGGCGGGAATTGGTACCTACGAGCAGTACTTC. The encoded protein is CASSPEAGIGTYEQYF.

This clone was seen more than once but under ten times. The chain couples TRBV9 to TRBJ2-5; TRBD2 is a possible D gene (7 bases). Trimming took 4 bases from V and 4 from J, leaving 17 bases between them. The CDR3 length is 15 residues. CDR1 and CDR2 (germline): SGDLS, YYNGEE. CDR3 DNA sequence: TGTGCCAGCAGCCCAGGCGGGGGCTGGGGAGAGACCCAGTACTTC. Translation gives CASSPGGGWGETQYF.

The chain carries TRBV5-1 and TRBJ1-2; D is perhaps TRBD1 (6 bases). Trimming shortened V by 5 bases and J by 4 bases, and 15 bases separated the two germline ends. This CDR3 is 14 amino acids long. In germline, CDR1 is SGHRS, CDR2 YFSETQ. The DNA for the CDR3 is TGCGCCAGCAGTTTCTCTCTCAGGGGCTATGGCTACACCTTC. Its translation is CASSFSLRGYGYTF.

The gene calls are TRBV7-2 and TRBJ2-7; 10 bases are shared with TRBD2. CDR1 SGHTA and CDR2 FQGNSA come from the germline V gene. The CDR3 is made up of 15 amino acids. The V gene end was trimmed by 4 bases and the J gene end by 4 bases; junction bases not matched to a gene: 7. CDR3 nucleotides: TGTGCCAGCAGCTCTCAAGCGGGAGGGCGGTACGAGCAGTACTTC. This encodes CASSSQAGGRYEQYF.

V gene TRBV5-1 combines with J gene TRBJ2-1; D uncertain. This CDR3 has 13 amino acids. Trimming took 2 bases from V and 15 from J, leaving 18 bases between them. In germline, CDR1 is SGHRS, CDR2 YFSETQ. The DNA for the CDR3 is TGCGCCAGCAGCTTTGGTGGTACTGAGGATGCGTTCTTC. It yields the protein CASSFGGTEDAFF.

This sequence joins TRBV27 and TRBJ1-2; 10 nucleotides align to TRBD1. CDR1 is MNHEY and CDR2 is SMNVEV in the germline V gene (reference sequence). CDR3 size: 16 residues. Losses at the gene ends were 2 bases for V and 2 bases for J; bases not matched to a gene: 5. The DNA for the CDR3 is TGTGCCAGCAGTTTAGACTCGACAGGGGGCAACTATGGCTACACCTTC. The encoded protein is CASSLDSTGGNYGYTF.

V gene TRBV5-1 combines with J gene TRBJ2-7, with 7 bases matching TRBD1. This CDR3 is built from 13 residues. Germline assignment: CDR1 SGHRS and CDR2 YFSETQ. V shed 7 bases, J shed 1 base, and the junction held 5 bases outside the gene matches. In DNA form, the CDR3 reads TGCGCCAGCTGTCCGGGACAGTCCTACGAGCAGTACTTC. Its protein is CASCPGQSYEQYF.

This clone was seen only once. J is TRBJ1-6 and V is TRBV19; TRBD1 agrees at 12 bases. Germline-derived CDR1 and CDR2 are LNHDA and SQIVND (reference sequence). V shed 6 bases, J shed 10 bases, and the junction held 7 bases outside the gene matches. This CDR3 is built from 15 residues. The CDR3 is CASSSGTGGYSPLHF. CDR3 coding DNA: TGTGCCAGTAGCTCCGGGACAGGGGGCTACTCACCCCTCCACTTT.

This chain joins TRBV6-5 and TRBJ1-6; no firm D call. V was trimmed by 1 base and J by 9 bases, leaving 7 bases between them. This CDR3 is built from 13 residues. Germline V lookup: CDR1 MNHEY, CDR2 SVGAGI. CDR3 DNA sequence: TGTGCCAGCAGTTACTTGGGGAGTTCACCCCTCCACTTT. Translating gives CASSYLGSSPLHF.

The V gene is TRBV21-1, the J gene TRBJ2-5; the DNA was not used to check the table's D call, TRBD1. TRBV21-1 is described as a pseudogene. CDR3 length equals 16 residues. The CDR3, as DNA: TGTGCCAGCAGCAAAGAGTGGGACAGTATGAAAGAGACCCAGTACTTC. It encodes CASSKEWDSMKETQYF.